The rows below give T cell receptor beta chains drawn from one sample of a study of cytomegalovirus exposure and HLA in healthy donors. TCRdb's table, derived via immunoSEQ multiplex PCR, lists solely in-frame clones and lacks some. Counted here are about 150,000 clones, around 9.7% occurring once; the ten biggest clones make up about 1.9%. Specimen: PBMCs. These receptor sequences come from a man aged 50 or older in good health and CMV-seronegative. The CDR3 runs from the conserved cysteine through the conserved F or W. D genes are given only for firm matches. Clone size is not always given. Where it is, it says once, few, many or a class for expanded clones.

clone size	D gene	V gene	J gene	CDR3 length	CDR3 DNA	CDR3 protein
few	TRBD2	TRBV5-1	TRBJ2-7	15	TGCGCCAGCAGCCTAGGTAGCGGGGGGCAAAACGAGCAGTACTTC	CASSLGSGGQNEQYF
.	.	TRBV30	TRBJ1-6	15	TGTGCCTGGAGTGTACAGAGCTCCTATAATTCACCCATCCACTTC	CAWSVQSSYNSPIHF
.	.	TRBV7-6	TRBJ1-3	16	TGTGCCAGCAGCCCGGGGGGGCAGTATTCTGGAAACACCATATATTTT	CASSPGGQYSGNTIYF
few	TRBD1	TRBV5-1	TRBJ1-5	15	TGCGCCAGCAGCTTACAGGGGGCCGGCAATCAGCCCCAGCATTTT	CASSLQGAGNQPQHF
few	TRBD2	TRBV5-6	TRBJ2-7	17	TGTGCCAGCACCCTCGGATTGACTAGCGGGAGGCCTAACGAGCAGTACTTC	CASTLGLTSGRPNEQYF
few	.	TRBV7-3	TRBJ2-3	13	TGTGCCAGCAGCCCCTCAAGCAGGGATACGCAGTATTTT	CASSPSSRDTQYF
.	.	TRBV11-3	TRBJ2-1	12	TGTGCCAGCAGCCGGGTCCCATTTGAGCAGTTCTTC	CASSRVPFEQFF
few	TRBD1	TRBV5-6	TRBJ1-5	17	TGTGCCAGCAGCTCAAAGAGGCCCGACAGGGTTGGTCAGCCCCAGCATTTT	CASSSKRPDRVGQPQHF
few	.	TRBV9	TRBJ2-5	16	TGTGCCAGCAGCGTAGCTTCTTCTGCGGGACAAGAGACCCAGTACTTC	CASSVASSAGQETQYF
.	TRBD1	TRBV30	TRBJ1-5	14	TGTGCCTGGGGATCCGGGACAGACAATCAGCCCCAGCATTTT	CAWGSGTDNQPQHF
.	TRBD2	TRBV7-6	TRBJ2-5	16	TGTGCCAGCAGCTCGGAGACTAGCGGGGTACAAGAGACCCAGTACTTC	CASSSETSGVQETQYF
.	.	TRBV30	TRBJ1-1	13	TGTGCCTGGAGCCGCGCGGGGAACACTGAAGCTTTCTTT	CAWSRAGNTEAFF
.	.	TRBV10-3	TRBJ1-1	12	TGTGCATCTCGCCGGCCAGACTATGAAGCTTTCTTT	CASRRPDYEAFF
few	.	TRBV30	TRBJ1-4	13	TGTGCCTGGAGGGGGCGATCGATTGAAAAACTGTTTTTT	CAWRGRSIEKLFF
.	TRBD1	TRBV15	TRBJ1-5	15	TGTGCCACCAGCAGCCGGACAGGGGGAAATCAGCCCCAGCATTTT	CATSSRTGGNQPQHF
few	.	TRBV29-1	TRBJ2-5	12	TGCAGCGACAGGGTATTGGGAGAGACCCAGTACTTC	CSDRVLGETQYF
few	.	TRBV5-1	TRBJ1-3	19	TGCGCCAGCAGCTGGCCTATGGGGGCAGGGACGAGCTCTGGAAACACCATATATTTT	CASSWPMGAGTSSGNTIYF
once	TRBD1	TRBV6-5	TRBJ1-3	15	TGTGCCAGCTTGGCTAACAGGGGGCATGGAAACACCATATATTTT	CASLANRGHGNTIYF
.	.	TRBV19	TRBJ2-1	15	TGTGCCAGTAGGGGGGGGCAATACTCCTACAATGAGCAGTTCTTC	CASRGGQYSYNEQFF
few	.	TRBV12-5	TRBJ2-3	16	TGTGCTAGTGGTTTGGTATTGGGCAAGTACGGAGATACGCAGTATTTT	CASGLVLGKYGDTQYF
.	.	TRBV9	TRBJ1-1	14	TGTGCCAGCAGCGCCGCTGGGCCGGGAACTGAAGCTTTCTTT	CASSAAGPGTEAFF
.	TRBD2	TRBV5-1	TRBJ2-5	17	TGCGCCAGCAGCTCCGTCATGACTAGCGGATGGGGGGAGACCCAGTACTTC	CASSSVMTSGWGETQYF
.	.	TRBV27	TRBJ2-3	15	TGTGCCAGCAGTTTTGGACCCTTAGGGGCAGATACGCAGTATTTT	CASSFGPLGADTQYF
.	TRBD2	TRBV5-1	TRBJ2-3	16	TGCGCCAGCAGCTTGGGGGCGGGAGTCCAGACAGATACGCAGTATTTT	CASSLGAGVQTDTQYF
few	TRBD1	TRBV9	TRBJ1-2	14	TGTGCCAGCAGCCCCTCTGACAGGGCCTATGGCTACACCTTC	CASSPSDRAYGYTF
few	.	TRBV6-1	TRBJ1-2	12	TGTGCCAGCAGTGAATTGTGGGGCGGCTACACCTTC	CASSELWGGYTF